This section outlines one T cell receptor beta chain sequence together with its context. Its antigen remains unidentified. The data originate from a study of T-cell memory formation after mild COVID-19. V was clipped by 2 bases and J by 0 bases, with 9 bases between them. The length of the CDR3 is 15 residues. Germline loops: CDR1 SGHKS, CDR2 YYEKEE (reference sequence). TCRdb independently ran MiXCR on the 5' RACE reads; one entry per CDR3 protein. The sample holds fewer than 250,000 distinct CDR3 sequences, around 30% seen once. General study results and limits: Detection of some responders pre-infection suggested pre-existing cross-reactive memory T cells participated. Second-wave clones peaking on day 37 lacked confirmed SARS-CoV-2 specificity. Contracting clones, day 15 to 85, had balanced CD4/CD8, and later expanders favored CD4+.

Sequenced: PBMCs or a T cell subset sorted from them (not recorded which). This chain joins TRBV5-5 and TRBJ1-5, with D unclear. The sequence was collected from an adult woman who had mild COVID-19 (a few samples of this study predate the infection). Cell type and time point are not known. CDR3 nucleotide sequence: TGTGCCAGCAGCTTCGACCGGAGTAGCAATCAGCCCCAGCATTTT. Translating it yields CASSFDRSSNQPQHF.